A single sample gave rise to the 19 T cell receptor beta chains below, sequenced in a study of T-cell memory formation after mild COVID-19. TCRdb analysed the 5' RACE reads with MiXCR anew, one entry per CDR3 protein. The top ten clones hold roughly 9.1% of a sample with 450,000 to 650,000 distinct CDR3 sequences, roughly 22% of them seen once. The material sequenced was PBMCs or a T cell subset sorted from them (not recorded which). The receptors here all came from an adult woman who had mild COVID-19 (a few samples of this study predate the infection). Cell type and time point are not known.

This clonotype was recorded a few times. The rearrangement joins TRBV12-3 or TRBV12-4 to TRBJ2-1; TRBD2 aligns across 7 bases. With 5 bases clipped from V and 5 bases from J, the junction kept 12 bases outside the gene matches. This CDR3 is built from 16 residues. CDR3 loop: CASSPHGGGTNNEQFF. The CDR3 bases are TGTGCCAGCAGTCCACATGGTGGGGGGACTAACAATGAGCAGTTCTTC.

This clonotype was seen only a few times. The chain employs TRBV24-1 and TRBJ2-3, with 13 positions matching TRBD2. After removal of 1 base from V and 2 bases from J, the junction contained 5 bases not matched to a gene. This CDR3 spans 18 amino acids. CDR1 and CDR2 from the germline V gene are KGHDR and SFDVKD. CDR3 loop: CATSDFPTSGRVTDTQYF. CDR3 nucleotides: TGTGCCACCAGTGATTTTCCCACTAGCGGGAGGGTCACAGATACGCAGTATTTT.

This clonotype was detected a few times. This rearrangement joins TRBV12-3 or TRBV12-4 to TRBJ1-5; 7 positions agree with TRBD1. With 6 bases clipped from V and 1 base from J, the junction kept 9 bases outside the gene matches. The CDR3 loop spans 16 amino acids. The CDR3 is CASSSYRGRSNQPQHF. The CDR3 nucleotides are TGTGCCAGCAGCTCGTACAGGGGACGGAGCAATCAGCCCCAGCATTTT.

This clonotype was observed a few times. The genes are TRBV20-1 and TRBJ2-2, with D possibly matching TRBD2 (5 bases). V lost 0 bases to trimming and J lost 3 bases, with 14 bases between them. Germline V gives CDR1 DFQATT, CDR2 SNEGSKA (reference sequence). CDR3 length: 16 amino acids. The CDR3 DNA is TGCAGTGCTAGAGATACAAGGAAGGGAGACACCGGGGAGCTGTTTTTT. It yields the protein CSARDTRKGDTGELFF.

In its sample, this clonotype was seen once. This chain uses TRBV12-3 or TRBV12-4 with TRBJ1-1; D gene ambiguous. The CDR3 runs to 14 residues. V gave up 2 bases and J gave up 2 bases, with 9 bases separating them. The CDR3 bases are TGTGCCAGCAGTTTACGGGAGATCAACACTGAAGCTTTCTTT. Its protein is CASSLREINTEAFF.

J is TRBJ2-3 and V is TRBV27; TRBD1 or TRBD2 may be the D gene (5 bases each). Per germline, CDR1 MNHEY and CDR2 SMNVEV (reference sequence). This CDR3 has 15 amino acids. V lost 4 bases to trimming and J lost 2 bases, with 13 bases between them. CDR3 protein: CASSWGTLSTDTQYF. In nucleotides, the CDR3 is TGTGCCAGCAGTTGGGGGACCTTGTCCACAGATACGCAGTATTTT.

Concerning this clonotype itself: A read error may produce the germline difference seen at one junction end. The chain employs TRBV24-1 and TRBJ1-2; D not certain. The CDR3 spans 16 residues. In germline, CDR1 is KGHDR, CDR2 SFDVKD. In DNA form, the CDR3 reads TGTGCCACCAGCCACTTTGCTGGAGGCGGAGGCTATTGCTACACCTTC. This sequence encodes CATSHFAGGGGYCYTF.

The chain combines TRBV7-3 with TRBJ2-3; D perhaps matches TRBD2 (7 bases). V was trimmed by 9 bases and J by 1 base, leaving 11 bases between them. Germline CDR1 reads SGHTA; CDR2 reads FQGTGA. The CDR3 consists of 13 residues. The CDR3 sequence is CASSRGRTDTQYF. Written as DNA, the CDR3 is TGTGCCAGTTCGCGGGGGCGCACAGATACGCAGTATTTT.

The chain links TRBV12-3 or TRBV12-4 to TRBJ2-2, with TRBD2 identical over 9 bases. There are 20 residues in the CDR3. The junction had 14 bases not matched to a gene; V was cut back by 1 base and J by 2 bases. The CDR3 DNA reads TGTGCCAGCAGTTTAGGGTCGGGGGTTTTGCGGGAGGGCAACACCGGGGAGCTGTTTTTT. Translated, it gives CASSLGSGVLREGNTGELFF.

CDR3 sequence reads: CASSPFRDTNSYEQYF. CDR3 DNA: TGCGCCAGCAGCCCGTTCCGGGACACCAACTCCTACGAGCAGTACTTC. This sequence joins TRBV5-1 and TRBJ2-7, with D perhaps TRBD1 (6 bases). Trimming removed 4 bases from V and 0 bases from J, with 17 bases in between. The CDR3 consists of 16 residues. Germline V gene lookup returns CDR1 SGHRS and CDR2 YFSETQ.

In this sample, this clonotype turned up many times. The V gene is TRBV12-3 or TRBV12-4, the J gene TRBJ2-3; D is possibly TRBD1 (6 bases). The CDR3 has 17 residues. The ends were cut back, 6 bases at V and 5 bases at J, with 24 bases in the middle. The DNA for the CDR3 is TGTGCCAGCAGCCCTACCTTACCAGGGGCTCGGGGAGATACGCAGTATTTT. Translation gives CASSPTLPGARGDTQYF.

This chain links TRBV24-1 with TRBJ2-5; tentatively, D is TRBD2 (5 bases). The CDR3 has 19 residues. The germline V and J ends were trimmed by 3 bases and 0 bases, with 22 bases remaining between them. CDR1 is KGHDR, CDR2 SFDVKD, per germline. The CDR3 nucleotides read TGTGCCACCAGTGATCCCACAGACTCCCCGGGCGGGTACCAAGAGACCCAGTACTTC. Its translation: CATSDPTDSPGGYQETQYF.

This clonotype was counted between two and nine times. This rearrangement joins TRBV27 to TRBJ2-7; tentative D call: TRBD1 (5 bases). V was trimmed by 3 bases and J by 1 base, leaving 10 bases between them. CDR1 MNHEY and CDR2 SMNVEV come from the germline V gene (reference sequence). The CDR3 sequence is 14 residues long. The CDR3 region has the DNA TGTGCCAGCAGTTTGTCAGGGTTTTCCTACGAGCAGTACTTC. This gives the protein CASSLSGFSYEQYF.

The chain has TRBV6-5 and TRBJ2-7; a possible D gene is TRBD2 (5 bases). This CDR3 contains 12 residues. In germline, CDR1 is MNHEY, CDR2 SVGAGI. Trimming removed 1 base at V and 7 bases at J, with 8 bases between. CDR3 DNA sequence: TGTGCCAGCAGTTACTTGACGGGGGAGCAGTACTTC. It encodes CASSYLTGEQYF.

This clonotype showed up many times. The rearrangement uses TRBV7-8 and TRBJ2-3, with 7 bases lining up with TRBD2. The CDR3 has 14 amino acids. V shed 5 bases and J 1 base; nucleotides not matched to a gene: 3. The germline V gene has CDR1 SGHVS and CDR2 FQNEAQ. CDR3 coding DNA: TGTGCCAGCAGCAGGGCGGGAGGCACAGATACGCAGTATTTT. Its translation: CASSRAGGTDTQYF.

The CDR3 nucleotides read TGTGCCAGCAGCGTAGACCCTAGCGGATACACAGATACGCAGTATTTT. Translation gives CASSVDPSGYTDTQYF. The chain couples TRBV9 to TRBJ2-3; TRBD2 agrees at 7 bases. V trimming: 0 bases; J trimming: 2 bases; junction bases outside the gene matches: 6. Germline V gene data show CDR1 as SGDLS and CDR2 as YYNGEE. The CDR3 totals 16 residues.

This clonotype was seen a few times. The chain employs TRBV20-1 and TRBJ2-3, with D tentatively TRBD2 (5 bases). Trimming removed 2 bases at V and 6 bases at J, with 9 bases between. CDR3 length equals 12 residues. The germline CDR1 and CDR2 sequences are DFQATT and SNEGSKA (reference sequence). The CDR3 coding sequence is TGCAGTGCTAGATCCCGGAGGGATACGCAGTATTTT. Protein product: CSARSRRDTQYF.

This clonotype was seen more than once but under ten times. This sequence joins TRBV20-1 and TRBJ2-2, with D tentatively TRBD1 (6 bases). This CDR3 contains 13 residues. Germline CDR1 is DFQATT and CDR2 is SNEGSKA (reference sequence). Trimming shortened V by 4 bases and J by 6 bases, and 12 bases separated the two germline ends. CDR3 nucleotide sequence: TGCAGTGCTACACCACCAGGGGCCGGGGAGCTGTTTTTT. Its translation: CSATPPGAGELFF.

The sample holds a few counts of this clonotype. V gene TRBV9 combines with J gene TRBJ2-1; 7 bases align to TRBD2. After removal of 4 bases from V and 9 bases from J, the junction contained 13 bases not matched to a gene. CDR1 and CDR2 from the germline V gene are SGDLS and YYNGEE. CDR3 length equals 15 residues. The CDR3 protein is CASSLTGGGSGEQFF. Here the CDR3 DNA reads TGTGCCAGCAGCCTTACCGGGGGAGGGAGTGGTGAGCAGTTCTTC.